This is a list of T cell receptor beta chains from one sample in a study of blood T cell repertoires in COVID-19. Method: immunoSEQ multiplex PCR; TCRdb's copy keeps in-frame clones and lacks some. Here the sample spans over 400,000 clones, around 86% being singletons. Sequencing input: peripheral blood. These receptors all stem from a woman aged 25 to 45 with active or convalescent COVID-19. The CDR3 runs from the conserved cysteine through the conserved F or W. The order of the fields is V gene, D gene, J gene, clone size, CDR3 protein, CDR3 DNA. The D gene is left open where the match is weak. Some rows mark clone size as missing; the rest say once, few, many or name a class of expanded clone.

TRBV3-1/TRBV3-2	NA	TRBJ1-2	NA	CASSQEGSSDKPFYGYTF	TGTGCCAGCAGCCAAGAGGGGAGTTCCGACAAACCATTCTATGGCTACACCTTC
TRBV7-2	TRBD1	TRBJ1-3	NA	CASSPWTGLSGNTIYF	TGTGCCAGCAGTCCGTGGACAGGGCTCTCTGGAAACACCATATATTTT
TRBV14	NA	TRBJ1-1	NA	CASSQTANTEAFF	TGTGCCAGCAGCCAGACAGCGAACACTGAAGCTTTCTTT
TRBV6-5	TRBD1	TRBJ2-7	NA	CASSYRNRGYEQYF	TGTGCCAGCAGTTACCGGAACAGGGGCTACGAGCAGTACTTC
TRBV9	TRBD1	TRBJ1-1	NA	CASSVGQGTEAFF	TGTGCCAGCAGCGTTGGACAGGGCACTGAAGCTTTCTTT
TRBV4-1	NA	TRBJ1-5	NA	CASSGSLNQPQHF	TGCGCCAGCAGTGGCAGTTTGAATCAGCCCCAGCATTTT
TRBV29-1	TRBD1	TRBJ2-3	NA	CSVRDRGITDTQYF	TGCAGCGTCCGGGACAGGGGTATTACAGATACGCAGTATTTT
TRBV25-1	TRBD1	TRBJ1-1	NA	CASSERTGGFVNTEAFF	TGTGCCAGCAGTGAACGGACAGGGGGTTTCGTGAACACTGAAGCTTTCTTT
TRBV19	TRBD1	TRBJ2-1	NA	CASSPTGDSNEQFF	TGTGCCAGTAGCCCGACAGGGGATAGCAATGAGCAGTTCTTC
TRBV27	NA	TRBJ1-6	NA	CASSLSFGGSYNSPLHF	TGTGCCAGCAGTTTATCGTTCGGGGGCTCCTATAATTCACCCCTCCACTTT
TRBV5-6	NA	TRBJ1-3	NA	CASSLAHLSGNTIYF	TGTGCCAGCAGCTTGGCGCATCTATCTGGAAACACCATATATTTT
TRBV7-9	TRBD1	TRBJ1-1	NA	CASSLAGQGLRGTEAFF	TGTGCCAGCAGCTTGGCGGGACAGGGGCTTCGCGGCACTGAAGCTTTCTTT
TRBV10-2	NA	TRBJ2-1	NA	CASSHDSGSYNEQFF	TGCGCCAGCAGTCACGACAGTGGGTCCTACAATGAGCAGTTCTTC
TRBV27	TRBD1	TRBJ1-1	NA	CASSDGTGPTEAFF	TGTGCCAGCAGTGATGGGACAGGGCCTACTGAAGCTTTCTTT
TRBV6-5	TRBD1	TRBJ1-4	once	CASVSGGLKFEKLFF	TGTGCCAGCGTTTCAGGGGGCCTAAAATTCGAAAAACTGTTTTTT
TRBV6-6	NA	TRBJ2-7	NA	CASSWTQGVGEQYF	TGTGCCAGCAGTTGGACACAGGGCGTTGGGGAGCAGTACTTC
TRBV7-2	NA	TRBJ2-1	NA	CASSLGGGATPYNEQFF	TGTGCCAGCAGCTTAGGGGGCGGGGCTACCCCCTACAATGAGCAGTTCTTC
TRBV7-2	NA	TRBJ1-1	NA	CASSWRPYMNTEAFF	TGTGCCAGCAGCTGGCGGCCCTACATGAACACTGAAGCTTTCTTT
TRBV18	TRBD1	TRBJ2-1	NA	CASSQQGQYNEQFF	TGTGCCAGCTCTCAACAGGGACAGTACAATGAGCAGTTCTTC
TRBV27	TRBD1	TRBJ1-6	few	CASSDGTGYNSPLHF	TGTGCCAGCAGTGACGGGACAGGGTATAATTCACCCCTCCACTTT
TRBV13	TRBD1	TRBJ2-3	NA	CASSSWTGTDTQYF	TGTGCCAGCAGCTCCTGGACAGGGACAGATACGCAGTATTTT
TRBV12-3/TRBV12-4	TRBD1	TRBJ1-2	NA	CASSIRQGFGYTF	TGTGCCAGCAGTATTCGACAGGGTTTTGGCTACACCTTC